This TCR beta chain was retrieved from a study of blood T cell repertoires in COVID-19. Overall study: The samples span acute and convalescent COVID-19 from the United States, Italy and Spain. Sample material is recorded as cDNA or gDNA derived from T cells, B-cell-depleted T cells, or PBMCs.

Study processing details: Using reference gene primer amplification, nucleated cell counts were estimated. Libraries were prepared by immunoSEQ multiplex PCR; TCRdb keeps only in-frame clonotypes and omits some of them. That table furnishes V, J and clone size, whereas the DNA furnished D and trimming. The data show tens of thousands of clones, 55% to 75% seen once. The V gene end was trimmed by 4 bases and the J gene end by 4 bases; junction bases not matched to a gene: 9. This CDR3 comprises 16 residues. The germline CDR1 and CDR2 sequences are SGDLS and YYNGEE. In Seattle, patients joined the study during active infection and were tracked longitudinally.

Sequencing used peripheral blood. The chain is built from TRBV9 and TRBJ2-1; 9 bases line up with TRBD2. The sequence was collected from a woman between 65 and 79 years old with COVID-19, enrolled during active disease. The CDR3 region is CASSPSLAGRYNEQFF. Here the CDR3 DNA reads TGTGCCAGCAGCCCAAGTCTAGCGGGGAGATACAATGAGCAGTTCTTC.